Below are 4 T cell receptor beta chains sequenced from a single sample in a study of T cell changes during pregnancy in multiple sclerosis. Data came from immunoSEQ multiplex PCR; TCRdb stores just in-frame clones and leaves some out. The top ten hold more than 0.85% of the sample, which has more than 65,000 clones, more than 90% seen once. Sequencing used peripheral blood, obtained in the second trimester of pregnancy. These receptors all come from a female donor with multiple sclerosis, enrolled in a pregnancy study.

The chain employs TRBV19 and TRBJ2-3, with 14 bases that match TRBD2. The length of the CDR3 is 17 residues. V dropped 8 bases and J dropped 5; count of bases not matched to a gene: 12. Germline V gene data show CDR1 as LNHDA and CDR2 as SQIVND (reference sequence). The CDR3 coding sequence is TGTGCCAGTCCTTTCGCGACTAGCGGGAGGGCCCAAGATACGCAGTATTTT. It codes for CASPFATSGRAQDTQYF.

The J gene is TRBJ2-6, the V gene TRBV19; D ambiguous. CDR1 is LNHDA and CDR2 is SQIVND in the germline V gene (reference sequence). V was pared by 8 bases and J by 0 bases, with 8 bases between. The CDR3 spans 14 residues. CDR3 in amino acids: CASHDNSGANVLTF. The CDR3 nucleotides read TGTGCCAGTCATGACAACTCTGGGGCCAACGTCCTGACTTTC.

The count of this clone is one. The rearrangement uses TRBV23-1 and TRBJ1-5, with 7 bases fitting TRBD1. TRBV23-1 is classed as an ORF, of uncertain function. The length of the CDR3 is 16 residues. Unmatched junction bases numbered 8, after V lost 4 bases and J lost 2 bases. The CDR3 nucleotides are TGCGCCAGCAGTCCCCCAGGGGGTAGGCGCAATCAGCCCCAGCATTTT. This gives the protein CASSPPGGRRNQPQHF.

The chain joins TRBV5-1 to TRBJ2-7; no clear D gene. This CDR3 spans 15 amino acids. From germline, CDR1 is SGHRS and CDR2 YFSETQ. The V gene lost 0 bases and the J gene lost 3 bases, with 13 bases spanning the gap. In nucleotides, the CDR3 is TGCGCCAGCAGCTTGGGGGCACAACCCAGCTACGAGCAGTACTTC. Translation gives CASSLGAQPSYEQYF.